The sequence of this T cell receptor (beta chain) was determined in a study of T cells in Graves' hyperthyroidism and ophthalmopathy (dated by TCRdb to about 2019). Background on the whole study: Peripheral blood was sampled at the time of initial diagnosis, prior to any treatment. Prospective prediction of ophthalmopathy was tested in an independent validation cohort of fewer than 20 hyperthyroidism patients and approximately 17 patients who later progressed to ophthalmopathy. In addition, the study compared T-cell repertoires in thyroid tissue and in blood from roughly six Graves' hyperthyroidism patients. The paper reports TCR Vbeta CDR3 sequencing of more than 120 peripheral blood samples: approximately 43 ophthalmopathy, 75 to 80 hyperthyroidism and roughly 17 progressor patients. A discovery cohort of about 100 patients, about 40 with Graves' ophthalmopathy and 55 to 60 with stable Graves' hyperthyroidism, was used to find distinguishing TCR V-J signatures. Following sampling, methimazole starting at 30 mg daily was given to hyperthyroidism patients, and high-dose intravenous methylprednisolone was given to ophthalmopathy patients. The roughly 91 discovery patients were randomly split 7:3 into training and test sets.

Amplification of TCR beta CDR3 regions was carried out from RNA transcripts. The TCR CDR3 was subjected to a first round of RT-PCR using the HTBI primer set and the Qiagen OneStep RT-PCR kit. Libraries were constructed in a second round of multiplex PCR, after which size selection and purification were performed. Sequencing of the libraries was done on an Illumina HiSeq2000 using paired-end 100 bp reads. The authors' analysis ran thus. SOAPnuke was used to process the raw data, with reads discarded if the reads contained adapters or uncalled bases, had a mean Phred below 15, or lacked an exact constant-primer or identifier match. High-quality paired reads were merged using COPE v1.2.5, and each unique nucleotide sequence was defined as a clonotype. Clonotypes were aligned to IMGT TRBV, TRBD and TRBJ reference segments using MiTCR v1.1. Analysis was restricted to V-J combinations with a frequency above 0.0001, which covered about 99% of repertoires. A TCS score was defined as the ratio of F50 (clonal expansion) to E x V (chaos), with BLOSUM62-based TCRdist applied between CDR3 peptides within each V-J. Welch's t-statistics and random forest reduced fewer than 550 V-J features to fewer than 15, which were used in a naive Bayes classifier (R e1071). TCRdb reanalyzed the raw reads on its own, using fastp at Q25 for trimming and MiXCR for clone calling, and kept in-frame beta chains. One record per CDR3 amino acid sequence lists the most common genes and DNA. TCRdb, not the authors, supplied the V and J calls. Across this sample there are 700,000 or so distinct CDR3 sequences, with over 15% seen only once. Under 8.5% of the sample is held by the ten biggest clonotypes.

A patient counted as having stable Graves' hyperthyroidism if no progression to ophthalmopathy occurred over 18 months of follow-up. The hyperthyroidism patients were between 18 and 65 years old and newly diagnosed, with a disease duration of less than 2 months. The study excluded patients with uncontrolled infections, other autoimmune diseases, pregnancy or lactation. Diagnoses were established on the basis of clinical symptoms, serum thyroxine and TRAb, thyroid ultrasound, and orbital computed tomography. Ficoll-Paque density gradient centrifugation was used to isolate PBMCs from approximately 11 ml of fresh peripheral blood. Total RNA was extracted using Trizol reagent, and RNA quality was assessed on an Agilent 2100 Bioanalyzer. This clonotype was seen repeatedly, ten times or more. The target of this receptor is not known. No per-base quality is available; no much larger clone lies one base away.

The paper as a whole reports these results and caveats: A model built on a 13 V-J signature distinguished ophthalmopathy from stable hyperthyroidism, reaching about 89% sensitivity and 81.08% specificity in cross-validation and 80%/75% in testing. Most expanded thyroid clonotypes (frequency above 0.001) were also found in blood, which suggests that blood repertoires may mirror thyroid immune responses. Sample size was not statistically predetermined, and blinding of investigators to group allocation was not performed. In validation, the model predicted progression to ophthalmopathy with 65% to 71% sensitivity and 72.22% specificity, a median of 6.5 months before onset.

The germline V gene yields KGHSH for CDR1 and LQKENI for CDR2. Trimming takes 2 bases from V and 5 bases from J, and the germline ends sit 18 bases apart. From its cysteine to its phenylalanine, the CDR3 spans 16 amino acids. Only the CDR3 region is kept as DNA, spanning 48 bases read in frame from base 1. The clonotype comes from a man aged 18 to 35 with Graves' hyperthyroidism. The chain is assembled from TRBV18 and TRBJ2-5; the D segment cannot be called with confidence. Input material: blood. The CDR3 loop reads CASSPKLGRPGETQYF. In nucleotide form, the sequence is TGTGCCAGCTCACCAAAACTGGGCAGACCTGGCGAGACCCAGTACTTC.